Each of the 12 T cell receptor beta chains below was sequenced from the same sample in a study of cytomegalovirus exposure and HLA in healthy donors. The PCR employed 60 Vbeta primers together with 13 Jbeta primers. TCRdb's copy holds only in-frame clones and misses some; the assay was immunoSEQ multiplex PCR. The table shows 120,000 or so clones, with roughly 77% occurring only once. The specimen was PBMCs. These receptors were obtained from a man between 18 and 29 years old in good health and CMV-seronegative.

The V gene is TRBV2, the J gene TRBJ2-5; TRBD2 might be the D (7 bases). The CDR3 consists of 14 residues. Trimming left V 6 bases short and J 2 bases short, with 13 bases between. CDR1 and CDR2 from the germline V gene are SNHLY and FYNNEI. The CDR3 sequence: CASRLQGGQETQYF. DNA of the CDR3: TGTGCCAGCAGACTACAGGGAGGGCAAGAGACCCAGTACTTC.

The chain recombines TRBV5-6 with TRBJ1-1; D is perhaps TRBD1 (6 bases). The CDR3 contains 14 residues. The germline V gene encodes CDR1 SGHDT and CDR2 YYEEEE. V lost 4 bases and J lost 3, with 13 bases in between. In nucleotides, the CDR3 is TGTGCCAGCAGCCGGGGACACGGGGACACTGAAGCTTTCTTT. It yields the protein CASSRGHGDTEAFF.

Points on this clone: Other DNA sequences in the sample encode the same CDR3. The chain couples TRBV9 to TRBJ1-2; a possible D gene is TRBD1 (6 bases). The germline V and J ends were trimmed by 0 bases and 3 bases, with 9 bases remaining between them. There are 14 residues in the CDR3. Germline V gene data show CDR1 as SGDLS and CDR2 as YYNGEE. CDR3 DNA sequence: TGTGCCAGCAGCGTAGGGGGGGGCTACTATGGCTACACCTTC. It is translated as CASSVGGGYYGYTF.

J is TRBJ2-3 and V is TRBV7-2, with 12 bases identical to TRBD2. V was clipped by 6 bases and J by 3 bases; unmatched bases: 7. The CDR3 runs 16 residues. CDR1 is SGHTA and CDR2 is FQGNSA in the germline V gene. CDR3 sequence reads: CASSPAGTSGTDTQYF. CDR3 coding DNA: TGTGCCAGCAGTCCAGCCGGGACTAGCGGGACAGATACGCAGTATTTT.

The chain recombines TRBV5-6 with TRBJ2-3; 7 bases map to TRBD1. The CDR3 runs to 16 residues. The trim removed 5 bases at V and 2 bases at J, leaving 11 bases unmatched. Germline-derived CDR1 and CDR2 are SGHDT and YYEEEE. The CDR3: CASSPLGGRLTDTQYF. In DNA, the CDR3 is TGTGCCAGCAGTCCTTTAGGGGGCCGCCTCACAGATACGCAGTATTTT.

The chain combines TRBV5-1 with TRBJ2-4; D might be TRBD1 (6 bases). This CDR3 region has 19 residues. Germline loops: CDR1 SGHRS, CDR2 YFSETQ. Trimming took off 0 bases at V and 0 bases at J, with 19 bases between the two ends. The CDR3 is CASSLASGQYDLAKNIQYF. The CDR3 region has the DNA TGCGCCAGCAGCTTGGCTTCTGGACAGTACGACTTAGCCAAAAACATTCAGTACTTC.

This chain connects TRBV6-5 to TRBJ1-4; 7 bases align to TRBD1. Germline loops: CDR1 MNHEY, CDR2 SVGAGI. Unmatched junction bases numbered 7, after V lost 5 bases and J lost 7 bases. This CDR3 comprises 14 residues. The CDR3 region is CASSPRGWVEKLFF. The DNA for the CDR3 is TGTGCCAGCAGTCCCAGGGGGTGGGTTGAAAAACTGTTTTTT.

The chain combines TRBV7-2 with TRBJ1-5, with 8 positions matching TRBD1. The CDR3 covers 13 residues. Germline CDR1 and CDR2: SGHTA and FQGNSA. The ends lost 5 bases at V and 7 bases at J; junction bases unmatched: 4. CDR3 sequence: CASSPDRDQPQHF. CDR3 sequence (DNA): TGTGCCAGCAGCCCGGACAGGGACCAGCCCCAGCATTTT.

Regarding this clone: One end of the junction varies from germline; a read error may be responsible. The chain couples TRBV2 to TRBJ1-5, with D possibly being TRBD1 (5 bases). This CDR3 is built from 15 residues. Germline V CDR1 and CDR2: SNHLY, FYNNEI. The CDR3 protein is CASREVGAGNQPQHF. DNA for the CDR3: TGTGCCAGCAGGGAAGTAGGGGCGGGAAATCAGCCCCAGCATTTT.

This clone occurred a few times. Here the CDR3 reads CASSLGAAWETQYF. The DNA of the CDR3 is TGTGCCAGCAGTTTAGGGGCAGCGTGGGAGACCCAGTACTTC. This chain uses TRBV27 with TRBJ2-5; TRBD1 is a possible D gene (5 bases). This CDR3 is built from 14 residues. V dropped 2 bases and J dropped 5 bases, with 12 bases sitting between them. CDR1 and CDR2 from the germline V gene are MNHEY and SMNVEV (reference sequence).

The rearrangement uses TRBV29-1 and TRBJ2-3, with 7 bases that match TRBD1. V trimming: 8 bases; J trimming: 0 bases; junction bases outside the gene matches: 17. The CDR3 runs to 17 residues. CDR1 SQVTM and CDR2 ANQGSEA come from the germline V gene. This chain's CDR3 is CSITGTDFSTSTDTQYF. CDR3 nucleotide sequence: TGCAGCATCACGGGGACAGATTTTTCTACTAGCACAGATACGCAGTATTTT.

The V and J genes are TRBV25-1 and TRBJ2-5, with a tentative D call TRBD2 (6 bases). This CDR3 region has 14 residues. With 4 bases removed from V and 5 bases from J, the gap between germline ends came to 14 bases. CDR1 MGHDK and CDR2 SYGVNS come from the germline V gene. CDR3 sequence: CASSGGTALETQYF. Written as DNA, the CDR3 is TGTGCCAGCAGTGGCGGGACTGCCCTGGAGACCCAGTACTTC.